This section outlines one T cell receptor beta chain sequence together with its context. The sample is drawn from a study of blood T cell repertoires in COVID-19. Study-level information: Acute and convalescent COVID-19 samples came from the United States, Italy and Spain. Sources were T cells, B-cell-depleted T cells, or PBMCs; the material itself was cDNA or gDNA.

The V and J ends lost 5 bases and 2 bases, in that order; junction bases with no gene match: 6. Germline CDR1 is SEHNR and CDR2 is FQNEAQ (reference sequence). The CDR3 is 15 residues long. Per the original methods: For nucleated cells, counts were estimated from reference gene primer amplification. Profiled with immunoSEQ multiplex PCR; TCRdb holds only in-frame clones, not every one. V, J and clone size are taken as reported in that table, and D and trimming were inferred from the DNA itself. The sample yields 40,000 to 55,000 clones, 84% seen once. This sequence originates from a man aged 45 to 65 with acute or convalescent COVID-19. This chain links TRBV7-9 with TRBJ2-1; 7 bases are a match to TRBD1. Material: peripheral blood. In DNA form, the CDR3 reads TGTGCCAGCAGCATCGACAGGGTCACCTACAATGAGCAGTTCTTC. It is translated as CASSIDRVTYNEQFF.